The T cell receptor (delta chain) under discussion was sequenced for a study of delta chains in infants with herpesvirus infections. Reverse transcription of PBMC RNA used primers specific for the gamma and delta chains. TCRdb re-identified clones in the RT-PCR reads via CATT. The sample shows about 570 delta-chain clones, 63% of them seen only once. Remarks on this clone: One base separates it from a far larger clone, so it is likely a read error.

Germline trimming cut 1 base from V and 2 bases from J; bases unmatched to any gene: 4. This CDR3 comprises 18 residues. From germline, CDR1 is GEAIGNYY and CDR2 EKD. The sequence was collected from a human donor who was a Ugandan infant, either HIV-exposed or HIV-unexposed (not recorded which). V is TRDV2 and J is TRDJ3; 10 nucleotides line up with TRDD3. Source: peripheral blood, taken at time point 4 of longitudinal follow-up. CDR3 amino acids: CACDTLGDSPWDTRQMFF. The CDR3 nucleotides read TGTGCCTGTGACACTCTGGGGGATAGCCCCTGGGACACCCGACAGATGTTTTTC.